The sequence of this T cell receptor beta chain was determined in a study of blood T cell repertoires in COVID-19. Methods used by the authors: Amplifying reference gene primers gave estimates of nucleated cell counts. Profiling relied on immunoSEQ multiplex PCR, and the TCRdb table lists in-frame clones only, not all of them. V, J and clone size are those of that table, while D and trimming were read from the DNA. The sample comprises some 380,000 clones, around 90% of which are singletons, and roughly 1.9% rests with the top ten. The V gene's germline CDR1 is MNHEY and CDR2 SVGAGI. The CDR3 has 14 residues. V was pared by 10 bases and J by 5 bases, with 18 bases between. The study drew participants aged about 18 to 90 years from some 24 US areas. Grouping used clinical history reported by participants in a survey and questionnaire.

The sample comprised PBMCs or T cells enriched from blood (not recorded which). The TCR sequence derives from a woman aged 40 to 50 with acute COVID-19. The rearrangement uses TRBV6-5 and TRBJ1-5, with a possible D match to TRBD1 (5 bases). The CDR3 DNA follows: TGTGCCACACTCGACAGTATTAATGATCAGCCCCAGCATTTT. Translating it yields CATLDSINDQPQHF.